This T cell receptor (beta chain) was captured by sequencing in a study of blood T cell repertoires in COVID-19. Study-level information: The study drew acute and convalescent COVID-19 samples from the United States, Italy and Spain.

The germline CDR1 and CDR2 sequences are MDHEN and SYDVKM. V lost 4 bases and J lost 3, with 9 bases in between. The CDR3 is 13 residues long. Participants spanned ages about 18 to 90 years and resided in 20 to 25 US areas. Membership in each cohort depended on participant-reported clinical history. Recovered status in Cohort 3 required two negative PCRs, clearance, or symptom resolution. The method was immunoSEQ multiplex PCR; TCRdb's version includes in-frame clones alone and lacks a portion of them. The sample shows approximately 210,000 clones, 70% to 85% of them seen only once. This TCR derives from a man aged 35 to 55 who had recovered from COVID-19. The chain uses TRBV28 and TRBJ1-1; D gene ambiguous. Source material: PBMCs or T cells enriched from blood (not recorded which). This CDR3 reads CASSSPQYTEAFF. CDR3 in DNA: TGTGCCAGCAGTTCCCCCCAGTACACTGAAGCTTTCTTT.